Each of the 29 T cell receptor beta chains below was sequenced from the same sample in a study of cytotoxic CD8 clonotypes in ibrutinib-treated CLL. Some clones are missing from TCRdb's copy, which holds only in-frame ones; the method was immunoSEQ multiplex PCR. This table holds approximately 100,000 clones, roughly 80% found once. The sequenced sample was PBMCs, obtained after 24 months of ibrutinib treatment. The receptor set was obtained from a human donor with chronic lymphocytic leukemia.

CDR3 sequence (DNA): TGCGCCAGCAGTGAGTCTCGGGGTAGGACGCAGTATTTT. Protein sequence: CASSESRGRTQYF. This chain connects TRBV10-1 to TRBJ2-3; D may be TRBD2 (5 bases). The CDR3 runs 13 residues. Trimming removed 0 bases from V and 9 bases from J, with 10 bases in between. The V gene's germline CDR1 is WNHNN and CDR2 SYGVQD (reference sequence).

V is TRBV7-9 and J is TRBJ1-4, with unresolved D. Per the germline V gene, CDR1 is SEHNR and CDR2 is FQNEAQ (reference sequence). The CDR3 has 15 amino acids. Trimming cost V 5 bases and J 1 base, with 11 bases left between them. CDR3 nucleotides: TGTGCCAGCAGCGGGAACATACTAACTAATGAAAAACTGTTTTTT. Its translation: CASSGNILTNEKLFF. The full variable domain, with the rest looked up from reference TRBV7-9 and TRBJ1-4, is DTGVSQNPRHKITKRGQNVTFRCDPISEHNRLYWYRQTLGQGPEFLTYFQNEAQLEKSRLLSDRFSAERPKGSFSTLEIQRTEQGDSAMYLCASSGNILTNEKLFFGSGTQLSVL.

This clone was seen a few times. V and J are TRBV28 and TRBJ1-5; no definite D call. Germline-derived CDR1 and CDR2 are MDHEN and SYDVKM. V was trimmed by 8 bases and J by 0 bases, leaving 5 bases between them. This CDR3 contains 12 residues. The chain's CDR3 is CASRDSNQPQHF. Written as DNA, the CDR3 is TGTGCCAGCCGGGATAGCAATCAGCCCCAGCATTTT.

The genes are TRBV11-1 and TRBJ2-2; 10 nucleotides agree with TRBD2. CDR1 SGHAT and CDR2 FQDESV come from the germline V gene (reference sequence). The V segment lost 4 bases and the J segment 0 bases; nucleotides outside the gene matches: 5. The CDR3 loop spans 17 amino acids. The CDR3 sequence: CASSSGLAVSNTGELFF. CDR3 nucleotide sequence: TGTGCCAGCAGCTCCGGACTAGCGGTCTCGAACACCGGGGAGCTGTTTTTT.

The gene calls are TRBV28 and TRBJ1-2; the match to TRBD1 covers 8 bases. V shed 6 bases, J shed 8 bases, and the junction held 11 bases outside the gene matches. This CDR3 has 14 residues. Germline CDR1 reads MDHEN; CDR2 reads SYDVKM. In DNA form, the CDR3 reads TGTGCCAGCAGCCCCGGACAGGGAATAAAGGGCTACACCTTC. Translating gives CASSPGQGIKGYTF.

This clone was counted a single time. V gene TRBV5-8 combines with J gene TRBJ2-2; unclear D gene. Germline V gene data show CDR1 as SGHTS and CDR2 as YDEGEE. There are 14 residues in the CDR3. V lost 4 bases and J lost 5, with 12 bases in between. The CDR3 coding sequence is TGTGCCAGCAGCGCAAGGATTGGAACCGGGGAGCTGTTTTTT. This encodes CASSARIGTGELFF.

CDR3 coding DNA: TGTGCCAGCCGTCCCCGGGGGACAGGGGGCTTTATGAACTATGGCTACACCTTC. Amino acid sequence: CASRPRGTGGFMNYGYTF. The V call is TRBV27, the J call TRBJ1-2; 12 bases match TRBD1. CDR3 length equals 18 residues. The germline gives CDR1 MNHEY, CDR2 SMNVEV (reference sequence). With V trimmed by 8 bases and J by 2 bases, 15 bases remained unmatched.

This clone has just one count. V usage is TRBV7-3 and J usage is TRBJ1-1, with 8 bases identical to TRBD1. V shed 2 bases and J 1 base; nucleotides not matched to a gene: 9. The germline V gene encodes CDR1 SGHTA and CDR2 FQGTGA. The length of the CDR3 is 17 residues. Written as DNA, the CDR3 is TGTGCCAGCAGCTTACTGGGCAGGGGGCTAGGGAACACTGAAGCTTTCTTT. This gives the protein CASSLLGRGLGNTEAFF.

J is TRBJ1-1 and V is TRBV2; D may be TRBD1 (5 bases). V was trimmed by 7 bases and J by 0 bases, leaving 15 bases between them. The CDR3 has 15 amino acids. Germline V gene sequence: CDR1 SNHLY, CDR2 FYNNEI. CDR3 coding DNA: TGTGCCAGCACGGTCGACCGGGGGATGAACACTGAAGCTTTCTTT. Translating it yields CASTVDRGMNTEAFF.

The rearrangement uses TRBV4-1 and TRBJ2-1; TRBD2 matches 13 bases. The CDR3 length is 15 residues. Trimming took 4 bases from V and 7 from J; bases not matched to a gene: 4. CDR1 is MGHRA, CDR2 YSYEKL, per germline. The CDR3 sequence is CASSPGLAGENEQFF. CDR3 in DNA: TGCGCCAGCAGCCCTGGACTAGCGGGAGAGAATGAGCAGTTCTTC.

This chain joins TRBV7-8 and TRBJ2-1; possible D gene TRBD2, 7 bases. Trimming stripped 5 bases from V and 3 bases from J, with 20 bases between. There are 17 residues in the CDR3. Germline V CDR1 and CDR2: SGHVS, FQNEAQ. The CDR3 here is CASSLPGGQGRYNEQFF. CDR3 nucleotide sequence: TGTGCCAGCAGCCTCCCCGGGGGGCAGGGGCGCTACAATGAGCAGTTCTTC.

The chain uses TRBV14 and TRBJ1-5, with D possibly matching TRBD1 (6 bases). Germline V gene sequence: CDR1 SGHDN, CDR2 FVKESK. V shed 8 bases and J shed 2 bases, with 10 bases lying between them. This CDR3 comprises 13 residues. CDR3 sequence reads: CASSAGGNQPQHF. The DNA of the CDR3 is TGTGCCAGCTCGGCAGGGGGCAATCAGCCCCAGCATTTT.

The chain is built from TRBV5-1 and TRBJ1-4; 11 positions match TRBD1. The junction had 8 bases not matched to a gene; V was cut back by 4 bases and J by 3 bases. Germline V CDR1 and CDR2: SGHRS, YFSETQ. This CDR3 is built from 17 residues. CDR3 DNA sequence: TGCGCCAGCAGCCCCGGACAGGGGGCAGAGGCTAATGAAAAACTGTTTTTT. It specifies CASSPGQGAEANEKLFF. Drawing the rest from reference TRBV5-1 and TRBJ1-4, the complete variable domain is KAGVTQTPRYLIKTRGQQVTLSCSPISGHRSVSWYQQTPGQGLQFLFEYFSETQRNKGNFPGRFSGRQFSNSRSEMNVSTLELGDSALYLCASSPGQGAEANEKLFFGSGTQLSVL.

This clone was counted a few times. The chain links TRBV27 to TRBJ2-2; no firm D call. The germline V gene has CDR1 MNHEY and CDR2 SMNVEV (reference sequence). V gave up 7 bases and J gave up 2 bases, with 11 bases separating them. The CDR3 runs to 14 residues. CDR3 DNA sequence: TGTGCCAGCAAAAGCAAGATCAACACCGGGGAGCTGTTTTTT. Its protein is CASKSKINTGELFF.

The rearrangement uses TRBV11-3 and TRBJ2-5; maybe TRBD2 (6 bases). Trimming left V 5 bases short and J 7 bases short, with 23 bases between. CDR3 length: 16 residues. Germline assignment: CDR1 SGHNT and CDR2 YENEEA. The CDR3 is CASSSTEQGIGGTQYF. In DNA form, the CDR3 reads TGTGCCAGCAGCAGCACGGAGCAAGGGATCGGGGGGACCCAGTACTTC. Looking up the rest from reference TRBV11-3 and TRBJ2-5 gives the full variable domain: EAGVVQSPRYKIIEKKQPVAFWCNPISGHNTLYWYLQNLGQGPELLIRYENEEAVDDSQLPKDRFSAERLKGVDSTLKIQPAELGDSAVYLCASSSTEQGIGGTQYFGPGTRLLVL.

The V call is TRBV11-3, the J call TRBJ2-5; the match to TRBD1 covers 8 bases. V was clipped by 1 base and J by 4 bases; unmatched bases: 5. The CDR3 loop spans 15 amino acids. From germline, CDR1 is SGHNT and CDR2 YENEEA. This CDR3 reads CASSLGRGQGETQYF. The DNA for the CDR3 is TGTGCCAGCAGCTTAGGGCGCGGACAGGGAGAGACCCAGTACTTC.

The rearrangement uses TRBV15 and TRBJ2-1, with D perhaps assigned TRBD1 or TRBD2 (5 bases each). This CDR3 is 14 amino acids long. V lost 9 bases, J lost 2 bases, and 14 bases lay in between. Germline V gene lookup returns CDR1 LNHNV and CDR2 YYDKDF (reference sequence). Here the CDR3 reads CATSPGTTYNEQFF. The CDR3 region has the DNA TGTGCCACTTCCCCAGGGACGACCTACAATGAGCAGTTCTTC.

This rearrangement joins TRBV7-2 to TRBJ2-5, with D uncertain. V lost 3 bases and J lost 4, with 12 bases in between. The length of the CDR3 is 14 residues. The germline gives CDR1 SGHTA, CDR2 FQGNSA. CDR3 protein: CASSFVLGRETQYF. The CDR3 DNA is TGTGCCAGCAGCTTTGTTCTCGGCAGAGAGACCCAGTACTTC.

The chain carries TRBV30 and TRBJ1-2, with unresolved D. The CDR3 is 16 residues long. Germline CDR1 reads GTSNPN; CDR2 reads SVGIG (reference sequence). V lost 5 bases to trimming and J lost 1 base, with 20 bases between them. CDR3 in DNA: TGTGCCTGGTCTGGAGGTGCCCACCACCTTAACTATGGCTACACCTTC. This encodes CAWSGGAHHLNYGYTF.

V is TRBV5-8 and J is TRBJ2-1; TRBD2 agrees at 12 bases. The V gene end was trimmed by 1 base and the J gene end by 4 bases; junction bases not matched to a gene: 0. Germline V gene lookup returns CDR1 SGHTS and CDR2 YDEGEE. The CDR3 spans 15 residues. The CDR3 nucleotides read TGTGCCAGCAGCTTGACTAGCGGGAGGTACAATGAGCAGTTCTTC. It translates to CASSLTSGRYNEQFF.

Regarding this clone: One junction end does not reproduce the germline sequence, and a read error may be involved. The chain joins TRBV5-1 to TRBJ1-2; D possibly corresponds to TRBD1 (5 bases). The CDR3 spans 14 residues. Germline V gene data show CDR1 as SGHRS and CDR2 as YFSETQ. DNA for the CDR3: TGCGCCACCCGGGGGATGACAACTAATTATGGCTACACCTTC. Its translation: CATRGMTTNYGYTF.

The chain links TRBV18 to TRBJ1-5, with a possible D match to TRBD1 (5 bases). Per germline, CDR1 KGHSH and CDR2 LQKENI. This CDR3 is 15 amino acids long. Trimming pared 6 bases from V and 7 bases from J, leaving 19 bases between. Here the CDR3 reads CASSDTTGGGQPQHF. The CDR3 coding sequence is TGTGCCAGCTCCGACACAACGGGGGGGGGACAGCCCCAGCATTTT.

The V call is TRBV5-1, the J call TRBJ1-2; D ambiguous. The length of the CDR3 is 13 residues. CDR1 and CDR2 from the germline V gene are SGHRS and YFSETQ. V dropped 0 bases and J dropped 8 bases, with 11 bases sitting between them. The CDR3: CASSLAQSQGYTF. The CDR3 bases are TGCGCCAGCAGCTTGGCCCAGTCACAGGGCTACACCTTC. Complete variable domain (other parts from reference TRBV5-1 and TRBJ1-2): KAGVTQTPRYLIKTRGQQVTLSCSPISGHRSVSWYQQTPGQGLQFLFEYFSETQRNKGNFPGRFSGRQFSNSRSEMNVSTLELGDSALYLCASSLAQSQGYTFGSGTRLTVV.

The V gene is TRBV19, the J gene TRBJ1-2; 8 bases agree with TRBD1. The CDR3 runs to 13 residues. CDR1 and CDR2 from the germline V gene are LNHDA and SQIVND (reference sequence). After removal of 6 bases from V and 6 bases from J, the junction contained 6 bases not matched to a gene. DNA of the CDR3: TGTGCCAGTAGCCCGGGACAGGCTCATGGCTACACCTTC. It is translated as CASSPGQAHGYTF.

The V and J genes are TRBV9 and TRBJ2-1; D unresolved. With 3 bases removed from V and 3 bases from J, the gap between germline ends came to 10 bases. The CDR3 spans 14 residues. The V gene's germline CDR1 is SGDLS and CDR2 YYNGEE. Written as DNA, the CDR3 is TGTGCCAGCAGCGACGGCGGAAACTACAATGAGCAGTTCTTC. Residues: CASSDGGNYNEQFF.

This chain uses TRBV28 with TRBJ1-5; D ambiguous. Per germline, CDR1 MDHEN and CDR2 SYDVKM. Trimming took 2 bases from V and 4 from J, leaving 9 bases between them. This CDR3 is built from 14 residues. The CDR3 DNA sequence: TGTGCCAGCAGTTTAGGGCAGATGAATCAGCCCCAGCATTTT. Translation gives CASSLGQMNQPQHF.

The chain is built from TRBV18 and TRBJ2-1; 9 nucleotides align to TRBD2. With 2 bases clipped from V and 9 bases from J, the junction kept 11 bases outside the gene matches. Germline CDR1 is KGHSH and CDR2 is LQKENI. The length of the CDR3 is 16 residues. CDR3 nucleotide sequence: TGTGCCAGCTCACCAGTAGGCAGACTAGCGGTGGGTGAGCAGTTCTTC. It specifies CASSPVGRLAVGEQFF.

The chain has TRBV7-2 and TRBJ1-5; D is uncertain. Germline values: CDR1 SGHTA, CDR2 FQGNSA. V lost 5 bases and J lost 2, with 10 bases in between. The CDR3 consists of 14 residues. CDR3 sequence (DNA): TGTGCCAGCAGCGTCGGCGGAGGCAATCAGCCCCAGCATTTT. As protein: CASSVGGGNQPQHF.

This clone was recorded many times. V is TRBV5-1 and J is TRBJ2-7; a weak D match, TRBD1 (6 bases). With 1 base removed from V and 4 bases from J, the gap between germline ends came to 6 bases. Germline-derived CDR1 and CDR2 are SGHRS and YFSETQ. The CDR3 is 12 residues long. The CDR3 region has the DNA TGCGCCAGCAGCTTGACAGGGTACGAGCAGTACTTC. This codes for CASSLTGYEQYF.